Below are 21 T cell receptor beta chains sequenced from a single sample in a study of shared clonotypes between healthy human individuals. The protocol was immunoSEQ multiplex PCR, while the TCRdb copy is restricted to in-frame clones and leaves out a portion. The repertoire has millions of clones, 90% to 95% of them found once; the top ten carry about 0.39%. Sequencing used naive CD4+ T cells from PBMCs. Subset meaning: CD45RA+ positively selected. All receptors derive from a man aged 18 to 29 in good health. Some clones in this sample may be carry-over from other donors' samples.

The chain is built from TRBV6-1 and TRBJ2-3, with 7 bases that match TRBD1. From germline, CDR1 is MNHNS and CDR2 SASEGT. The junction had 9 bases not matched to a gene; V was cut back by 7 bases and J by 2 bases. The CDR3 runs 15 residues. CDR3 DNA sequence: TGTGCCAGCAAGTTCGAGGGGGCCCTCACAGATACGCAGTATTTT. Protein: CASKFEGALTDTQYF.

The chain couples TRBV5-1 to TRBJ1-2, with D uncertain. CDR3 length equals 13 residues. The germline CDR1 and CDR2 sequences are SGHRS and YFSETQ. V lost 1 base to trimming and J lost 7 bases, with 11 bases between them. The DNA of the CDR3 is TGCGCCAGCAGCTTGCTAGGGCCCGGTGGCTACACCTTC. Translation: CASSLLGPGGYTF. Full variable domain (rest looked up from reference TRBV5-1 and TRBJ1-2): KAGVTQTPRYLIKTRGQQVTLSCSPISGHRSVSWYQQTPGQGLQFLFEYFSETQRNKGNFPGRFSGRQFSNSRSEMNVSTLELGDSALYLCASSLLGPGGYTFGSGTRLTVV.

This clone was observed a few times. The chain is built from TRBV18 and TRBJ1-1; 12 positions agree with TRBD1. Per germline, CDR1 KGHSH and CDR2 LQKENI. CDR3 length: 17 residues. V lost 4 bases to trimming and J lost 4 bases; unmatched junction nucleotides: 10. For the CDR3, the DNA is TGTGCCAGCTCACAAACGGGGACAGGGGGCGCGCCCACTGAAGCTTTCTTT. Its translation is CASSQTGTGGAPTEAFF.

The chain has TRBV9 and TRBJ1-1; the match to TRBD1 covers 12 bases. The germline gives CDR1 SGDLS, CDR2 YYNGEE. CDR3 length: 16 residues. V dropped 3 bases and J dropped 1; count of bases not matched to a gene: 4. This chain's CDR3 is CASSARDRGPNTEAFF. The CDR3, as DNA: TGTGCCAGCAGCGCCCGGGACAGGGGGCCGAACACTGAAGCTTTCTTT. The full variable domain, rest sourced from reference TRBV9 and TRBJ1-1, is DSGVTQTPKHLITATGQRVTLRCSPRSGDLSVYWYQQSLDQGLQFLIQYYNGEERAKGNILERFSAQQFPDLHSELNLSSLELGDSALYFCASSARDRGPNTEAFFGQGTRLTVV.

V usage is TRBV6-4 and J usage is TRBJ1-1; the D gene is possibly TRBD1 (5 bases). Per the germline V gene, CDR1 is MRHNA and CDR2 is SNTAGT. Trimming took 6 bases from V and 4 from J, leaving 18 bases between them. This CDR3 is built from 15 residues. CDR3 in amino acids: CASSEIRLRGTEAFF. The CDR3 coding sequence is TGTGCCAGCAGCGAAATTCGTTTAAGGGGCACTGAAGCTTTCTTT.

The chain combines TRBV18 with TRBJ2-4, with D hard to call. V was trimmed by 2 bases and J by 1 base, leaving 12 bases between them. Germline V gene lookup returns CDR1 KGHSH and CDR2 LQKENI. The CDR3 is 16 amino acids. CDR3 region: CASSPYSSLAKNIQYF. The CDR3 DNA follows: TGTGCCAGCTCACCATACTCTTCACTGGCCAAAAACATTCAGTACTTC.

The chain uses TRBV9 and TRBJ2-3; D remains ambiguous. Per germline, CDR1 SGDLS and CDR2 YYNGEE. The CDR3 loop spans 11 amino acids. V lost 2 bases and J 7 bases, leaving 5 bases between the germline ends. CDR3 sequence (DNA): TGTGCCAGCAGCGTGGTCAATACGCAGTATTTT. This gives the protein CASSVVNTQYF.

The rearrangement uses TRBV30 and TRBJ1-5; no definite D call. Germline assignment: CDR1 GTSNPN and CDR2 SVGIG (reference sequence). This CDR3 comprises 12 residues. Between the trimmed V and J ends, which lost 4 bases and 0 bases, there was a span of 4 bases. CDR3 loop: CAWTSSNQPQHF. In nucleotides, the CDR3 is TGTGCCTGGACCAGTAGCAATCAGCCCCAGCATTTT.

The chain uses TRBV28 and TRBJ2-6, with D tentatively TRBD2 (6 bases). CDR1 and CDR2 (germline): MDHEN, SYDVKM. The CDR3 spans 20 residues. Trimming removed 5 bases from V and 0 bases from J, with 23 bases in between. The CDR3 sequence is CASSPSGLFPVSSGANVLTF. CDR3 in DNA: TGTGCCAGCAGTCCCTCGGGACTTTTTCCCGTCAGCTCTGGGGCCAACGTCCTGACTTTC.

This clone appeared once. This sequence joins TRBV28 and TRBJ1-5, with D unresolved. The CDR3 totals 15 residues. Looked up from germline, CDR1 is MDHEN and CDR2 is SYDVKM. V was shortened by 5 bases and J by 2 bases, with 13 bases between the two germline ends. The CDR3 loop is CASSIAPKGNQPQHF. CDR3 sequence (DNA): TGTGCCAGCAGTATAGCTCCCAAAGGCAATCAGCCCCAGCATTTT.

V gene TRBV27 combines with J gene TRBJ2-5; tentatively, D is TRBD1 (5 bases). Germline CDR1 MNHEY, CDR2 SMNVEV (reference sequence). The CDR3 is 13 residues long. Trimming took 2 bases from V and 4 from J, leaving 8 bases between them. As DNA, the CDR3 is TGTGCCAGCAGTTTACAGGGTGTAGAGACCCAGTACTTC. Its translation: CASSLQGVETQYF.

This sequence joins TRBV6-1 and TRBJ1-3; D is unresolved. The germline V and J ends were trimmed by 2 bases and 2 bases, with 7 bases remaining between them. Germline V gene sequence: CDR1 MNHNS, CDR2 SASEGT. This CDR3 region has 14 residues. Written as DNA, the CDR3 is TGTGCCAGCAGTGAACTTGGGACTGGAAACACCATATATTTT. This codes for CASSELGTGNTIYF.

V usage is TRBV5-1 and J usage is TRBJ1-2, with 8 bases that match TRBD1. J lost 6 bases, V lost 4 bases, and 8 bases had no gene match. CDR3 length equals 14 residues. Looked up from germline, CDR1 is SGHRS and CDR2 is YFSETQ. The CDR3 sequence: CASSRGQVGDGYTF. Here the CDR3 DNA reads TGCGCCAGCAGCCGGGGACAGGTGGGGGATGGCTACACCTTC.

The rearrangement joins TRBV6-4 to TRBJ2-3; 9 bases match TRBD1. CDR1 and CDR2 (germline): MRHNA, SNTAGT. Trimming at V came to 3 bases and at J to 9 bases, leaving 16 bases not matched to a gene. CDR3 length: 17 amino acids. CDR3 region: CASSERGRGQGPGTQYF. The CDR3 DNA is TGTGCCAGCAGTGAACGGGGCCGGGGACAGGGTCCAGGGACGCAGTATTTT.

The rearrangement links TRBV5-1 to TRBJ1-1; a weak D match, TRBD1 (5 bases). Trimming stripped 7 bases from V and 3 bases from J, with 16 bases between. Germline V gene lookup returns CDR1 SGHRS and CDR2 YFSETQ. The CDR3 has 14 amino acids. CDR3 bases: TGCGCCAGCCGAGAGTCCGGGGCTTACACTGAAGCTTTCTTT. Translation gives CASRESGAYTEAFF. Together with reference TRBV5-1 and TRBJ1-1, the CDR3 gives the full variable domain: KAGVTQTPRYLIKTRGQQVTLSCSPISGHRSVSWYQQTPGQGLQFLFEYFSETQRNKGNFPGRFSGRQFSNSRSEMNVSTLELGDSALYLCASRESGAYTEAFFGQGTRLTVV.

CDR3 DNA: TGCGCCAGCAGCTCGAGGACAGGATCCGCCGGGGAGCTGTTTTTT. It specifies CASSSRTGSAGELFF. The rearrangement joins TRBV5-1 to TRBJ2-2; 7 positions match TRBD1. Germline CDR1 is SGHRS and CDR2 is YFSETQ. Trimming at V came to 3 bases and at J to 6 bases, leaving 8 bases not matched to a gene. This CDR3 is 15 amino acids long.

The rearrangement joins TRBV28 to TRBJ1-5; D possibly corresponds to TRBD1 (5 bases). With 7 bases removed from V and 9 bases from J, the gap between germline ends came to 16 bases. The CDR3 is 13 residues long. CDR1 and CDR2 from the germline V gene are MDHEN and SYDVKM. The CDR3 here is CASTPGQPRPQHF. The CDR3, as DNA: TGTGCCAGCACCCCGGGGCAGCCAAGGCCCCAGCATTTT. Full variable domain (remainder filled in from reference TRBV28 and TRBJ1-5): DVKVTQSSRYLVKRTGEKVFLECVQDMDHENMFWYRQDPGLGLRLIYFSYDVKMKEKGDIPEGYSVSREKKERFSLILESASTNQTSMYLCASTPGQPRPQHFGDGTRLSIL.

With regard to this clone: Other DNA sequences in the same sample also yield this CDR3. CDR3 nucleotides: TGCGCCAGCAGCACGGGTGACAGCTCTAATGAAAAACTGTTTTTT. Translation gives CASSTGDSSNEKLFF. The chain employs TRBV5-1 and TRBJ1-4; weak D call: TRBD1 (5 bases). The CDR3 runs to 15 residues. Trimming took 4 bases from V and 3 from J, leaving 13 bases between them. Looked up from germline, CDR1 is SGHRS and CDR2 is YFSETQ.

V is TRBV29-1 and J is TRBJ1-4; TRBD1 matches 9 bases. The CDR3 extends over 14 amino acids. Trimming cost V 5 bases and J 8 bases; bases outside gene matches: 9. The V gene's germline CDR1 is SQVTM and CDR2 ANQGSEA. The CDR3 sequence: CSVLTGTGWEKLFF. The CDR3, as DNA: TGCAGCGTTCTTACCGGGACAGGGTGGGAAAAACTGTTTTTT.

The rearrangement joins TRBV10-3 to TRBJ2-7; 8 nucleotides align to TRBD1. Germline loops: CDR1 ENHRY, CDR2 SYGVKD. The CDR3 loop spans 15 amino acids. The V gene end was trimmed by 2 bases and the J gene end by 1 base; junction bases not matched to a gene: 4. The DNA for the CDR3 is TGTGCCATCAGTGAGGCAGGGGGCAAATCCTACGAGCAGTACTTC. Translated, it gives CAISEAGGKSYEQYF.

The genes are TRBV11-1 and TRBJ2-7, with D perhaps TRBD1 or TRBD2 (5 bases each). Between the trimmed V and J ends, which lost 4 bases and 6 bases, there was a span of 19 bases. The CDR3 runs 15 residues. The germline gives CDR1 SGHAT, CDR2 FQDESV (reference sequence). As DNA, the CDR3 is TGTGCCAGCAGCTACGGGGTGGTAGGGACCCGCGAGCAGTACTTC. This codes for CASSYGVVGTREQYF.